The clone carrying this T cell receptor beta chain was counted a single time. This entry is derived from a study of blood T cell repertoires in COVID-19. Overall study: Sites in the United States, Italy and Spain provided acute and convalescent COVID-19 samples.

Using immunoSEQ multiplex PCR, the repertoire was profiled, and TCRdb retains in-frame clones only, with some absent. The sample comprises roughly 250,000 clones, 70% to 90% of which are singletons, and over 1% rests with the top ten. From germline, CDR1 is SGDLS and CDR2 YYNGEE. The CDR3 contains 14 residues. V was shortened by 0 bases and J by 3 bases, with 7 bases between the two germline ends. This chain links TRBV9 with TRBJ2-1; maybe TRBD2 (5 bases). The sequence was obtained from a woman aged 40 to 50 with acute COVID-19. The specimen was PBMCs or T cells enriched from blood (not recorded which). Here the CDR3 DNA reads TGTGCCAGCAGCGTAGACGGGATCTACAATGAGCAGTTCTTC. This translates into CASSVDGIYNEQFF.